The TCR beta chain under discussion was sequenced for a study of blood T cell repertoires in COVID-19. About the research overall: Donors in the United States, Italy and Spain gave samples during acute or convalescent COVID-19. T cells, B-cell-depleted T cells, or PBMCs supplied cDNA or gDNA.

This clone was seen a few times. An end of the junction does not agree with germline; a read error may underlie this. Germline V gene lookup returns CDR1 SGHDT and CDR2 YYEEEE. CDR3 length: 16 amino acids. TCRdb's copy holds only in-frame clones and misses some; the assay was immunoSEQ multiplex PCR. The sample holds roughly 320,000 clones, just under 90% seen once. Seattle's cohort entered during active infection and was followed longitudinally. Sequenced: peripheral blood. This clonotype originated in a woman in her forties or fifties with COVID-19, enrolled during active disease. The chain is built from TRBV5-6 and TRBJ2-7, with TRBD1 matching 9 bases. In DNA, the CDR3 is TGTGCCAGCAGCTTGTGGCACACTTCCTCGACAGGGGGTGGAAACTTC. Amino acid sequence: CASSLWHTSSTGGGNF.